The 11 T cell receptor beta chains below were found in one sample sequenced in a study of blood T cell repertoires in COVID-19. Data came from immunoSEQ multiplex PCR; TCRdb stores just in-frame clones and leaves some out. The sample has 150,000 or so clones, 70% to 80% seen once. Sample: peripheral blood. These receptors originate from an older woman with COVID-19, enrolled during active disease.

The chain employs TRBV27 and TRBJ1-4, with 7 bases lining up with TRBD1. This CDR3 is 21 amino acids long. The germline gives CDR1 MNHEY, CDR2 SMNVEV (reference sequence). V shed 2 bases and J 6 bases; nucleotides not matched to a gene: 24. CDR3 DNA: TGTGCCAGCAGTTTACTGCCCCCTTACGGTACCGGGACAGCAGAGGATGAAAAACTGTTTTTT. It translates to CASSLLPPYGTGTAEDEKLFF.

This clone has only a few counts. The chain joins TRBV12-3 or TRBV12-4 to TRBJ2-1; 12 positions match TRBD2. The CDR3 loop spans 12 amino acids. Trimming at V came to 6 bases and at J to 15 bases, leaving 6 bases not matched to a gene. The CDR3 region has the DNA TGTGCCAGCAGGGGGGGACTAGCGGGTTCGTTCTTC. Translated, it gives CASRGGLAGSFF.

The chain employs TRBV6-5 and TRBJ2-2; 7 bases fit TRBD1. V lost 6 bases to trimming and J lost 4 bases; unmatched junction nucleotides: 8. Germline CDR1 is MNHEY and CDR2 is SVGAGI. This CDR3 comprises 15 residues. CDR3 sequence: CASRFPGQSTGELFF. CDR3 DNA: TGTGCCAGCAGGTTCCCGGGACAGAGCACCGGGGAGCTGTTTTTT.

The gene calls are TRBV6-1 and TRBJ1-4; 8 bases line up with TRBD1. This CDR3 is 15 amino acids long. V was clipped by 2 bases and J by 7 bases; unmatched bases: 6. Germline V gene lookup returns CDR1 MNHNS and CDR2 SASEGT. DNA of the CDR3: TGTGCCAGCAGTGAAACCAGGGGGCGAGGTGAAAAACTGTTTTTT. It yields the protein CASSETRGRGEKLFF.

The chain recombines TRBV5-4 with TRBJ1-1, with TRBD1 matching 7 bases. J gave up 4 bases and V 2 bases, and 11 bases lay outside the gene matches. The CDR3 sequence is 16 residues long. Germline CDR1 reads SGHNT; CDR2 reads YYREEE (reference sequence). CDR3 sequence: CASSFGGGRGSTEAFF. Written as DNA, the CDR3 is TGTGCCAGCAGCTTTGGAGGGGGCAGAGGGAGCACTGAAGCTTTCTTT.

J is TRBJ1-2 and V is TRBV29-1, with 7 bases fitting TRBD1. CDR3 length: 13 residues. The J segment lost 4 bases and the V segment lost 1 base, leaving 3 bases of the junction unmatched. The germline CDR1 and CDR2 sequences are SQVTM and ANQGSEA. CDR3 nucleotide sequence: TGCAGCGTTGAAGGGACAGGCGTCTATGGCTACACCTTC. Translating gives CSVEGTGVYGYTF.

Only one count was recorded for this clone. This sequence joins TRBV19 and TRBJ1-4; D is ambiguous. There are 13 residues in the CDR3. CDR1 and CDR2 (germline): LNHDA, SQIVND (reference sequence). V was pared by 4 bases and J by 8 bases, with 11 bases between. CDR3 loop: CASSRLRTEKLFF. The CDR3 bases are TGTGCCAGTAGTAGGCTCAGAACCGAAAAACTGTTTTTT.

This rearrangement joins TRBV4-2 to TRBJ1-6, with 11 positions matching TRBD1. J gave up 8 bases and V 1 base, and 4 bases lay outside the gene matches. Germline V gene sequence: CDR1 LGHNA, CDR2 YNFKEQ. The CDR3 runs 16 residues. The CDR3 loop is CASSQVKGQGDSPLHF. The CDR3 region has the DNA TGTGCCAGCAGCCAAGTTAAGGGACAGGGGGATTCACCCCTCCACTTT.

In this sample, this clone turned up many times. The chain has TRBV6-1 and TRBJ2-7, with D tentatively TRBD1 (6 bases). The V end lost 1 base, the J end lost 1 base, and 17 bases lay between the germline ends. CDR3 length: 17 residues. CDR1 and CDR2 from the germline V gene are MNHNS and SASEGT. The CDR3 DNA reads TGTGCCAGCAGTGAAGAATCTCCAACGAGGGGGTCCTACGAGCAGTACTTC. It codes for CASSEESPTRGSYEQYF.

This clone was observed a handful of times. The chain uses TRBV29-1 and TRBJ2-7; TRBD1 matches 7 bases. With V trimmed by 7 bases and J by 4 bases, 7 bases remained unmatched. Germline V lookup: CDR1 SQVTM, CDR2 ANQGSEA. This CDR3 spans 12 amino acids. CDR3 nucleotides: TGCAGCGCCGGCCGACAGGGTTACGAGCAGTACTTC. This translates into CSAGRQGYEQYF.

V usage is TRBV21-1 and J usage is TRBJ2-7; the table's D call, TRBD2, was not checked against the DNA. TRBV21-1 is termed a pseudogene. The CDR3 runs to 17 residues. The CDR3: CASSKALQRGYDYEQYF. DNA of the CDR3: TGTGCCAGCAGCAAAGCGCTCCAGCGGGGGTACGACTACGAGCAGTACTTC.